One sample yielded the 5 T cell receptor beta chains listed below, sequenced in a study of Ad26.COV2.S vaccination and SARS-CoV-2 variants. Regarding treatment: some 19 received Ad26.COV2.S at low or high dose, single or two shots; about 5 received placebo; per-sample allocation not given. The study sampled participants on day 63 after the first vaccine or placebo injection. Using immunoSEQ multiplex PCR, the repertoire was profiled, and TCRdb retains in-frame clones only, with some absent. Of about 440,000 clones in the sample, around nine tenths were seen once. Specimen: peripheral blood, collected in a trial of Ad26.COV2.S vaccine versus placebo. The receptors originated from a person aged 18 to 59 who received the Ad26.COV2.S COVID-19 vaccine or a placebo.

The rearrangement links TRBV29-1 to TRBJ1-1; D gene uncertain. The CDR3 has 13 amino acids. Germline V gene data show CDR1 as SQVTM and CDR2 as ANQGSEA. Written as DNA, the CDR3 is TGCAGTGCATCCAGGACGGGGAACACTGAAGCTTTCTTT. Protein: CSASRTGNTEAFF.

This clone has only one observation. V usage is TRBV25-1 and J usage is TRBJ2-2; tentatively, D is TRBD2 (5 bases). Trimming pared 3 bases from V and 4 bases from J, leaving 9 bases between. Per germline, CDR1 MGHDK and CDR2 SYGVNS. The CDR3 runs to 14 residues. CDR3 nucleotides: TGTGCCAGCAGTGATCGGACTCTCACCGGGGAGCTGTTTTTT. Amino acids: CASSDRTLTGELFF.

The rearrangement uses TRBV6-5 and TRBJ2-7; the match to TRBD2 covers 7 bases. Germline V lookup: CDR1 MNHEY, CDR2 SVGAGI. V gave up 7 bases and J gave up 2 bases; unmatched junction bases: 11. This CDR3 spans 15 amino acids. For the CDR3, the DNA is TGTGCCAGCACCCTGCAGTTGGCGGGGGCCTACGAGCAGTACTTC. This gives the protein CASTLQLAGAYEQYF.

The chain joins TRBV9 to TRBJ1-2, with 10 bases matching TRBD1. Germline trimming cut 2 bases from V and 2 bases from J; bases unmatched to any gene: 6. The CDR3 is 16 amino acids. Germline CDR1 reads SGDLS; CDR2 reads YYNGEE. The DNA of the CDR3 is TGTGCCAGCAGCGTTGCGGCGGGACAGGGGAACTATGGCTACACCTTC. It translates to CASSVAAGQGNYGYTF. Based on the CDR3 plus reference TRBV9 and TRBJ1-2, the full variable domain is DSGVTQTPKHLITATGQRVTLRCSPRSGDLSVYWYQQSLDQGLQFLIQYYNGEERAKGNILERFSAQQFPDLHSELNLSSLELGDSALYFCASSVAAGQGNYGYTFGSGTRLTVV.

V is TRBV7-2 and J is TRBJ2-4, with TRBD2 matching over 10 bases. Germline-derived CDR1 and CDR2 are SGHTA and FQGNSA. The V segment lost 4 bases and the J segment 9 bases; nucleotides outside the gene matches: 12. CDR3 size: 16 residues. The CDR3: CASSSQGLANPTIQYF. The CDR3 bases are TGTGCCAGCAGCTCCCAGGGACTAGCGAACCCCACCATTCAGTACTTC.